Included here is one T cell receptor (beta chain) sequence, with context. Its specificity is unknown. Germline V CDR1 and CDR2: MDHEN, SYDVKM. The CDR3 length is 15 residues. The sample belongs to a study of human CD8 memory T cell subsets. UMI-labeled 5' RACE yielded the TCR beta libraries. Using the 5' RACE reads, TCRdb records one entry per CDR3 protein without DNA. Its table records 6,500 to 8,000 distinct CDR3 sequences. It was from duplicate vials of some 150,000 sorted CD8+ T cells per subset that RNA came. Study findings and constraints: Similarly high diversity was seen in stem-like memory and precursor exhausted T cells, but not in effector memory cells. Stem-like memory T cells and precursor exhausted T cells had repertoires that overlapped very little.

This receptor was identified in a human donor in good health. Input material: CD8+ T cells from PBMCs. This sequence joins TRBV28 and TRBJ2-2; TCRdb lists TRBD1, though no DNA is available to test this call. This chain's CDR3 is CASSLKQGETGELFF.